Below, 26 T cell receptor beta chains from the same sample are listed, as sequenced in a study of follicular helper T cells after annual influenza vaccination. Assay: immunoSEQ multiplex PCR; the TCRdb copy retains only in-frame clones and omits some. The sample carries around 10,000 clones, under 80% recorded once. Sequencing was performed on CXCR5- memory CD4+ T cells sorted from blood, taken 6 weeks after influenza vaccination. The receptors here all came from an adult who received the influenza vaccine.

The CDR3 bases are TGCGCCAGCAGCTTGTTTCAGGGGGGCCCCCGCGAGACCCAGTACTTC. The encoded protein is CASSLFQGGPRETQYF. The chain links TRBV5-1 to TRBJ2-5; perhaps TRBD1 as D (7 bases). Germline V gene lookup returns CDR1 SGHRS and CDR2 YFSETQ. The CDR3 loop spans 16 amino acids. The V end lost 1 base, the J end lost 5 bases, and 18 bases lay between the germline ends.

CDR3 sequence (DNA): TGTGCCAGCAGCCGGACAGGGGGCACTGAAGCTTTCTTT. As protein: CASSRTGGTEAFF. The rearrangement uses TRBV27 and TRBJ1-1; 10 bases line up with TRBD1. V was pared by 6 bases and J by 4 bases, with 2 bases of the junction left unmatched. The germline gives CDR1 MNHEY, CDR2 SMNVEV (reference sequence). The CDR3 totals 13 residues.

This chain links TRBV7-2 with TRBJ1-2; D possibly corresponds to TRBD1 (5 bases). V was clipped by 3 bases and J by 1 base, with 12 bases between them. The CDR3 has 15 residues. Germline V gene lookup returns CDR1 SGHTA and CDR2 FQGNSA. CDR3 bases: TGTGCCAGCAGCTTGGGGGGGTTGGTTAACTATGGCTACACCTTC. Protein: CASSLGGLVNYGYTF.

The rearrangement links TRBV4-2 to TRBJ1-3; a weak D match, TRBD1 (5 bases). CDR1 is LGHNA and CDR2 is YNFKEQ in the germline V gene. The CDR3 contains 14 residues. V lost 3 bases and J 8 bases, leaving 14 bases between the germline ends. DNA of the CDR3: TGTGCCAGCAGCCAGCTGGGGGTTGTAGACACCATATATTTT. Protein product: CASSQLGVVDTIYF.

The chain combines TRBV5-1 with TRBJ1-1; 7 bases agree with TRBD1. The junction had 6 bases not matched to a gene; V was cut back by 3 bases and J by 4 bases. CDR1 SGHRS and CDR2 YFSETQ come from the germline V gene. This CDR3 has 14 amino acids. The CDR3 region is CASSWQGGGTEAFF. In DNA form, the CDR3 reads TGCGCCAGCAGCTGGCAAGGGGGCGGCACTGAAGCTTTCTTT.

The chain joins TRBV18 to TRBJ2-7, with D unclear. This CDR3 comprises 14 residues. Trimming stripped 3 bases from V and 0 bases from J, with 9 bases between. Germline values: CDR1 KGHSH, CDR2 LQKENI. CDR3 nucleotides: TGTGCCAGCTCACCTGCGGTTATCTCCTACGAGCAGTACTTC. As protein: CASSPAVISYEQYF. Filled out from reference TRBV18 and TRBJ2-7, the complete variable domain reads NAGVMQNPRHLVRRRGQEARLRCSPMKGHSHVYWYRQLPEEGLKFMVYLQKENIIDESGMPKERFSAEFPKEGPSILRIQQVVRGDSAAYFCASSPAVISYEQYFGPGTRLTVT.

The gene calls are TRBV5-8 and TRBJ2-2; tentatively, D is TRBD1 (6 bases). CDR1 and CDR2 from the germline V gene are SGHTS and YDEGEE. Trimming removed 5 bases at V and 5 bases at J, with 19 bases between. This CDR3 spans 16 amino acids. CDR3 DNA: TGTGCCAGCAGGTCCGGGACATCAAGGGGGACCGGGGAGCTGTTTTTT. Translating gives CASRSGTSRGTGELFF. Full variable domain (remainder filled in from reference TRBV5-8 and TRBJ2-2): EAGVTQSPTHLIKTRGQQATLRCSPISGHTSVYWYQQALGLGLQFLLWYDEGEERNRGNFPPRFSGRQFPNYSSELNVNALELEDSALYLCASRSGTSRGTGELFFGEGSRLTVL.

The chain joins TRBV10-3 to TRBJ1-1, with a tentative D call TRBD1 (5 bases). Germline lookup yields CDR1 ENHRY and CDR2 SYGVKD. This CDR3 contains 15 residues. Trimming cost V 4 bases and J 0 bases, with 12 bases left between them. The CDR3 bases are TGTGCCATCAGTGTGGATTCAGGGATGAACACTGAAGCTTTCTTT. Protein: CAISVDSGMNTEAFF.

This chain uses TRBV7-2 with TRBJ1-1; D is uncertain. Germline CDR1 SGHTA, CDR2 FQGNSA. CDR3 length: 13 amino acids. Trimming stripped 5 bases from V and 6 bases from J, with 13 bases between. The CDR3 nucleotides are TGTGCCAGCAGCGAGGGAGGGTTGTCTGAAGCTTTCTTT. This encodes CASSEGGLSEAFF.

J is TRBJ1-3 and V is TRBV5-1; D ambiguous. V gave up 4 bases and J gave up 2 bases, with 10 bases separating them. Germline lookup yields CDR1 SGHRS and CDR2 YFSETQ. This CDR3 is built from 14 residues. In nucleotides, the CDR3 is TGCGCCAGCAGCCCCGAAAGGGCTGGAAACACCATATATTTT. This translates into CASSPERAGNTIYF.

Concerning this clone itself: Sequence at one end of the junction differs from germline and may be a read error. The V gene is TRBV5-3, the J gene TRBJ1-2; TRBD1 matches 9 bases. TRBV5-3 falls under the ORF class, with uncertain function. This CDR3 region has 15 residues. The CDR3 DNA reads TGTGCCAGCAGCTTATTACGGGACAGGGTTAAGGGCTACACCTTC. Its protein is CASSLLRDRVKGYTF.

This rearrangement joins TRBV18 to TRBJ1-2; the D is unclear. Germline-derived CDR1 and CDR2 are KGHSH and LQKENI. This CDR3 contains 15 residues. V was pared by 0 bases and J by 3 bases, with 11 bases between. The CDR3, as DNA: TGTGCCAGCTCACCACCTGGCAGGATGGACTATGGCTACACCTTC. Its protein product is CASSPPGRMDYGYTF.

CDR3 bases: TGTGCCAGCAGCTCGGGTCCAGGGTACACTGAAGCTTTCTTT. It yields the protein CASSSGPGYTEAFF. The V gene is TRBV7-2, the J gene TRBJ1-1, with a tentative D call TRBD1 (5 bases). Germline V CDR1 and CDR2: SGHTA, FQGNSA. V lost 4 bases, J lost 3 bases, and 12 bases lay in between. CDR3 length: 14 amino acids.

The chain employs TRBV11-2 and TRBJ2-3, with D possibly matching TRBD2 (6 bases). Germline assignment: CDR1 SGHAT and CDR2 FQNNGV. There are 14 residues in the CDR3. V gave up 5 bases and J gave up 4 bases, with 13 bases separating them. CDR3 protein: CASSPGLKSDTQYF. Written as DNA, the CDR3 is TGTGCCAGCAGCCCGGGACTGAAGTCAGATACGCAGTATTTT.

Only a few counts were recorded for this clone. This chain links TRBV27 with TRBJ1-2; D not certain. Trimming took off 5 bases at V and 8 bases at J, with 18 bases between the two ends. The length of the CDR3 is 14 residues. Germline CDR1 reads MNHEY; CDR2 reads SMNVEV (reference sequence). As DNA, the CDR3 is TGTGCCAGCAGTACCCTTAAGGGAGGAGGCGGCTACACCTTC. This gives the protein CASSTLKGGGGYTF.

The V call is TRBV2, the J call TRBJ1-5; possibly TRBD1 for D (6 bases). The CDR3 has 14 residues. Trimming left V 4 bases short and J 10 bases short, with 17 bases between. CDR1 and CDR2 (germline): SNHLY, FYNNEI. The CDR3 spells CASSARYMDSPQHF. CDR3 nucleotides: TGTGCCAGCAGTGCGCGATACATGGACAGTCCCCAGCATTTT.

The genes are TRBV7-9 and TRBJ1-2, with no clear D. Germline V gene sequence: CDR1 SEHNR, CDR2 FQNEAQ (reference sequence). V was shortened by 5 bases and J by 4 bases, with 17 bases between the two germline ends. CDR3 length: 15 amino acids. The CDR3 DNA sequence: TGTGCCAGCAGCGAGGGAGGCAGCAGAGCCTATGGCTACACCTTC. Translation: CASSEGGSRAYGYTF.

The V call is TRBV19, the J call TRBJ1-4; 9 bases align to TRBD1. This CDR3 has 17 amino acids. Trimming took 6 bases from V and 9 from J; bases not matched to a gene: 17. Germline CDR1 LNHDA, CDR2 SQIVND (reference sequence). This CDR3 reads CASSPPLPGQGRQKLFF. In nucleotides, the CDR3 is TGTGCCAGTAGCCCCCCCCTGCCGGGACAGGGACGTCAAAAACTGTTTTTT. The full variable domain, its missing parts supplied by reference TRBV19 and TRBJ1-4, is DGGITQSPKYLFRKEGQNVTLSCEQNLNHDAMYWYRQDPGQGLRLIYYSQIVNDFQKGDIAEGYSVSREKKESFPLTVTSAQKNPTAFYLCASSPPLPGQGRQKLFFGSGTQLSVL.

The rearrangement uses TRBV7-7 and TRBJ2-1; D is perhaps TRBD1 (6 bases). Per the germline V gene, CDR1 is SSHAT and CDR2 is FNYEAQ (reference sequence). The CDR3 has 15 amino acids. Trimming took 5 bases from V and 8 from J, leaving 19 bases between them. CDR3 nucleotides: TGTGCCAGCAGCCAGGGGCTAGACTCCTCCGATGAGCAGTTCTTC. Translating gives CASSQGLDSSDEQFF.

The rearrangement uses TRBV18 and TRBJ1-6, with no clear D. The CDR3 has 17 residues. Germline CDR1 reads KGHSH; CDR2 reads LQKENI. Trimming removed 5 bases from V and 9 bases from J, with 23 bases in between. The CDR3 nucleotides read TGTGCCAGCTCAAACGGTCGTCCCGGGAATAGTCTTTCACCCCTCCACTTT. It codes for CASSNGRPGNSLSPLHF.

In this sample, this clone turned up a few times. This chain joins TRBV7-3 and TRBJ1-1; no definite D call. This CDR3 has 16 amino acids. V was pared by 5 bases and J by 1 base, with 17 bases between. Germline assignment: CDR1 SGHTA and CDR2 FQGTGA. The CDR3: CASSTKAGLRNTEAFF. As DNA, the CDR3 is TGTGCCAGCAGCACTAAGGCGGGTCTTCGGAACACTGAAGCTTTCTTT.

The rearrangement uses TRBV6-5 and TRBJ1-5; 7 nucleotides match TRBD1. V shed 10 bases, J shed 9 bases, and the junction held 9 bases outside the gene matches. The germline gives CDR1 MNHEY, CDR2 SVGAGI. The CDR3 runs 12 residues. DNA of the CDR3: TGTGCCACCAGACAGGGCTTGTCGCCCCAGCATTTT. Translating it yields CATRQGLSPQHF.

This sequence joins TRBV11-2 and TRBJ1-4; perhaps TRBD1 as D (5 bases). CDR1 is SGHAT and CDR2 is FQNNGV in the germline V gene. The CDR3 sequence is 15 residues long. Between the trimmed V and J ends, which lost 5 bases and 7 bases, there was a span of 17 bases. CDR3 region: CASSPQGGLGEKLFF. CDR3 nucleotide sequence: TGTGCCAGCAGCCCCCAGGGAGGGCTGGGTGAAAAACTGTTTTTT.

This clone was counted a few times. The CDR3 bases are TGTGCCAGCAGCTTACACTCGAATTCACCCCTCCACTTT. It codes for CASSLHSNSPLHF. The gene calls are TRBV11-2 and TRBJ1-6; D call uncertain. Germline values: CDR1 SGHAT, CDR2 FQNNGV. This CDR3 has 13 amino acids. V lost 2 bases to trimming and J lost 7 bases, with 6 bases between them.

The table lists this clone with a few counts. Here the CDR3 DNA reads TGTGCCAGCACCCGCTGGGGGATTGAGCAGTACTTC. It encodes CASTRWGIEQYF. V usage is TRBV5-6 and J usage is TRBJ2-7; D possibly uses TRBD1 or TRBD2 (5 bases each). CDR3 length: 12 amino acids. CDR1 and CDR2 (germline): SGHDT, YYEEEE. V was trimmed by 6 bases and J by 7 bases, leaving 14 bases between them.

In DNA form, the CDR3 reads TGTGCCAGCAGCTTTAACGGACAGGGCGGAGAGACCCAGTACTTC. Its translation is CASSFNGQGGETQYF. This chain connects TRBV7-9 to TRBJ2-5; 8 bases agree with TRBD1. Losses at the gene ends were 3 bases for V and 4 bases for J; bases not matched to a gene: 7. Germline V gene lookup returns CDR1 SEHNR and CDR2 FQNEAQ (reference sequence). The CDR3 has 15 amino acids.